This record looks at one T cell receptor (beta chain) sequence and its context. What it binds is unknown. Both 60 Vbeta primers and 13 Jbeta primers went into the PCR. In the original processing: About 80 million unique TCR beta chains, some 9.9 million of them shared, were counted by a later analysis. The method was immunoSEQ multiplex PCR; TCRdb's version includes in-frame clones alone and lacks a portion of them. That table supplies the V and J calls and clone size; D and trimming were determined from the DNA. The sample contains 120,000 or so clones, 75% to 90% of which appear only once. This CDR3 has 14 residues. Germline assignment: CDR1 LNHDA and CDR2 SQIVND (reference sequence). V was clipped by 3 bases and J by 8 bases, with 13 bases between them. Healthy bone marrow donors made up the donor group. The data derive from a study of cytomegalovirus exposure and HLA in healthy donors. About the study: Roughly 85 million unique TCRs from HLA-typed donors made up an early data release. Overall study findings and caveats: Reportedly, TCR beta sequences accurately predicted HLA-A and HLA-B alleles in most subjects.

The chain couples TRBV19 to TRBJ1-4; D is possibly TRBD1 (6 bases). Sequenced input: PBMCs. The receptor comes from a man aged 50 to 59 in good health and CMV-seronegative. The CDR3 nucleotides read TGTGCCAGTAGTATTCGGCCAGGGGAGGAAAAACTGTTTTTT. This sequence encodes CASSIRPGEEKLFF.